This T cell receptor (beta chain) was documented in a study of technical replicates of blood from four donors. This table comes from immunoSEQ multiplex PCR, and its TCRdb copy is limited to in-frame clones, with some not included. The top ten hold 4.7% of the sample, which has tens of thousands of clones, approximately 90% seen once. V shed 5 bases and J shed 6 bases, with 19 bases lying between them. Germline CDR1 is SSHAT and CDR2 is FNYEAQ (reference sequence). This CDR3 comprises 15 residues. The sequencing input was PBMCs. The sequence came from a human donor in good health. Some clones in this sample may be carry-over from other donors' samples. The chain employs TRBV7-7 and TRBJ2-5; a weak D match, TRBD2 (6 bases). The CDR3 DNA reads TGTGCCAGCAGCCTCATTCGACGGGGGAATCAGACCCAGTACTTC. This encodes CASSLIRRGNQTQYF.